The next 26 T cell receptor beta chains were all read from a single sample in a study of vaccination effects on CD4 cells after COVID-19. Data came from immunoSEQ multiplex PCR; TCRdb stores just in-frame clones and leaves some out. The sample lists tens of thousands of clones; around two thirds were seen once. These TCRs are of unknown antigen specificity. Researchers isolated CD4+ T cells once ten to eleven days of culture had elapsed. Vaccine administered to participants consisted of two doses of either BNT162b2 or mRNA-1273. This material consisted of CD4+ T cells from PBMCs cultured without peptide, taken after COVID-19 vaccination. The receptors here all came from a human donor who received a COVID-19 vaccine.

The chain recombines TRBV6-6 with TRBJ2-3, with 13 bases matching TRBD2. Per germline, CDR1 MNHNY and CDR2 SVGAGI (reference sequence). V dropped 5 bases and J dropped 0; count of bases not matched to a gene: 8. The CDR3 spans 18 residues. CDR3 protein: CASSHTSGGAGSTDTQYF. CDR3 nucleotide sequence: TGTGCCAGCAGTCACACTAGCGGGGGGGCCGGTAGCACAGATACGCAGTATTTT.

This clone was found once. This sequence joins TRBV15 and TRBJ2-1, with no clear D. CDR1 and CDR2 (germline): LNHNV, YYDKDF (reference sequence). V was trimmed by 0 bases and J by 0 bases, leaving 12 bases between them. The CDR3 is made up of 17 amino acids. CDR3 region: CATSRDRLSYSYNEQFF. The CDR3 DNA is TGTGCCACCAGCAGAGATCGCCTTTCTTACTCCTACAATGAGCAGTTCTTC.

The J gene is TRBJ1-3, the V gene TRBV19; D ambiguous. Germline V gene lookup returns CDR1 LNHDA and CDR2 SQIVND (reference sequence). Trimming removed 4 bases at V and 0 bases at J, with 13 bases between. The CDR3 spans 16 residues. As DNA, the CDR3 is TGTGCCAGTAGTACTCCCCGGGCCTACTCTGGAAACACCATATATTTT. Its protein product is CASSTPRAYSGNTIYF.

This sequence joins TRBV18 and TRBJ1-2; TRBD1 matches at 9 bases. Trimming removed 3 bases from V and 4 bases from J; junction bases left unmatched: 3. This CDR3 spans 14 amino acids. CDR1 and CDR2 (germline): KGHSH, LQKENI. The CDR3 spells CASSPGQGGYGYTF. In DNA form, the CDR3 reads TGTGCCAGCTCACCGGGACAGGGAGGCTATGGCTACACCTTC. The whole variable domain, filled in from reference TRBV18 and TRBJ1-2, reads NAGVMQNPRHLVRRRGQEARLRCSPMKGHSHVYWYRQLPEEGLKFMVYLQKENIIDESGMPKERFSAEFPKEGPSILRIQQVVRGDSAAYFCASSPGQGGYGYTFGSGTRLTVV.

The chain has TRBV5-1 and TRBJ2-3; 9 nucleotides line up with TRBD2. The CDR3 covers 18 residues. The trim removed 4 bases at V and 6 bases at J, leaving 18 bases unmatched. From germline, CDR1 is SGHRS and CDR2 YFSETQ. This chain's CDR3 is CASSHPPLTSGGLDTQYF. The CDR3 region has the DNA TGCGCCAGCAGCCACCCCCCCTTGACTAGCGGTGGCTTGGATACGCAGTATTTT.

To note about this clone: The identical CDR3 is also encoded by other nucleotide sequences in the sample. V is TRBV5-1 and J is TRBJ1-1, with TRBD1 matching 8 bases. Germline V gene data show CDR1 as SGHRS and CDR2 as YFSETQ. CDR3 length: 14 residues. J gave up 5 bases and V 4 bases, and 7 bases lay outside the gene matches. DNA of the CDR3: TGCGCCAGCAGCCCCCGCCAGGGGGCTACTGAAGCTTTCTTT. Translated, it gives CASSPRQGATEAFF. Full variable domain (rest looked up from reference TRBV5-1 and TRBJ1-1): KAGVTQTPRYLIKTRGQQVTLSCSPISGHRSVSWYQQTPGQGLQFLFEYFSETQRNKGNFPGRFSGRQFSNSRSEMNVSTLELGDSALYLCASSPRQGATEAFFGQGTRLTVV.

The rearrangement links TRBV7-9 to TRBJ1-1; D gene unclear. V was shortened by 1 base and J by 1 base, with 7 bases between the two germline ends. CDR3 length: 14 amino acids. The germline V gene has CDR1 SEHNR and CDR2 FQNEAQ (reference sequence). The CDR3 reads CASSLEGWNTEAFF. CDR3 nucleotides: TGTGCCAGCAGCTTAGAGGGATGGAACACTGAAGCTTTCTTT.

V and J are TRBV2 and TRBJ2-5; TRBD2 agrees at 11 bases. This CDR3 comprises 15 residues. Looked up from germline, CDR1 is SNHLY and CDR2 is FYNNEI. Unmatched junction bases numbered 6, after V lost 4 bases and J lost 5 bases. In nucleotides, the CDR3 is TGTGCCAGCAGTGCGGGACTAGCGGCCCAGGAGACCCAGTACTTC. Translating it yields CASSAGLAAQETQYF.

About this clone itself: At one boundary the junction diverges from the germline segment, which might be a read error. The chain employs TRBV15 and TRBJ1-5; tentative D call: TRBD1 (6 bases). The germline V gene has CDR1 LNHNV and CDR2 YYDKDF (reference sequence). The length of the CDR3 is 13 residues. DNA for the CDR3: TGTGCCACCAGCACCGGCGGGGGCAGCCGAGAATTTTTT. Its translation is CATSTGGGSREFF.

This clone was counted between two and nine times. The V gene is TRBV7-3, the J gene TRBJ1-1; D might be TRBD1 (5 bases). V was pared by 1 base and J by 7 bases, with 13 bases between. The CDR3 covers 14 residues. In germline, CDR1 is SGHTA, CDR2 FQGTGA. CDR3 loop: CASSLRRDGSEAFF. The CDR3 DNA reads as TGTGCCAGCAGCTTAAGGCGGGACGGGAGTGAAGCTTTCTTT.

The chain combines TRBV7-8 with TRBJ1-4; D is undetermined. This CDR3 is 14 amino acids long. Germline lookup yields CDR1 SGHVS and CDR2 FQNEAQ. Trimming took off 5 bases at V and 3 bases at J, with 10 bases between the two ends. CDR3 residues: CASSRSTANEKLFF. The DNA of the CDR3 is TGTGCCAGCAGCCGCTCTACAGCTAATGAAAAACTGTTTTTT.

J is TRBJ2-3 and V is TRBV7-9; D gene ambiguous. Germline-derived CDR1 and CDR2 are SEHNR and FQNEAQ (reference sequence). The CDR3 is made up of 11 amino acids. V lost 6 bases and J lost 2, with 3 bases in between. CDR3 residues: CASSNTDTQYF. As DNA, the CDR3 is TGTGCCAGCAGTAACACAGATACGCAGTATTTT.

The chain recombines TRBV10-2 with TRBJ2-3; TRBD2 matches at 7 bases. Germline CDR1 reads WSHSY; CDR2 reads SAAADI. There are 14 residues in the CDR3. Trimming removed 4 bases from V and 5 bases from J; junction bases left unmatched: 6. This chain's CDR3 is CASSASGLGDTQYF. The CDR3 DNA sequence: TGCGCCAGCAGTGCTAGCGGATTAGGAGATACGCAGTATTTT.

The chain carries TRBV6-1 and TRBJ1-2; D remains unclear. The germline CDR1 and CDR2 sequences are MNHNS and SASEGT. Deletions cut 1 base from V and 7 bases from J, with 1 base between. This CDR3 region has 10 residues. The CDR3 reads CASSEGGYTF. CDR3 DNA sequence: TGTGCCAGCAGTGAAGGTGGCTACACCTTC.

This clone showed up many times. V and J are TRBV12-3 or TRBV12-4 and TRBJ1-2, with 7 bases matching TRBD1. Unmatched junction bases numbered 2, after V lost 3 bases and J lost 4 bases. The CDR3 is made up of 13 amino acids. The CDR3 region is CASSFGTAYGYTF. CDR3 nucleotide sequence: TGTGCCAGCAGTTTTGGGACAGCCTATGGCTACACCTTC.

V and J are TRBV7-8 and TRBJ1-2; D gene uncertain. The length of the CDR3 is 17 residues. Trimming stripped 4 bases from V and 5 bases from J, with 23 bases between. The germline CDR1 and CDR2 sequences are SGHVS and FQNEAQ. CDR3 residues: CASSSRSSRDMGYGYTF. Written as DNA, the CDR3 is TGTGCCAGCAGCTCAAGATCATCGAGGGATATGGGGTATGGCTACACCTTC.

V gene TRBV7-9 combines with J gene TRBJ1-2; D may be TRBD1 (6 bases). V lost 3 bases, J lost 1 base, and 6 bases lay in between. There are 13 residues in the CDR3. Germline values: CDR1 SEHNR, CDR2 FQNEAQ (reference sequence). The CDR3 coding sequence is TGTGCCAGCAGCTTGGACAGTAACTATGGCTACACCTTC. It encodes CASSLDSNYGYTF.

The CDR3 loop reads CASSIPGRTEAFF. CDR3 nucleotides: TGTGCCAGTAGTATTCCGGGGAGGACTGAAGCTTTCTTT. This sequence joins TRBV19 and TRBJ1-1; D is ambiguous. CDR1 is LNHDA, CDR2 SQIVND, per germline (reference sequence). The ends were cut back, 3 bases at V and 5 bases at J, with 10 bases in the middle. CDR3 length: 13 amino acids.

The chain has TRBV19 and TRBJ1-4; TRBD1 is a possible D gene (6 bases). The CDR3 has 17 residues. Trimming stripped 1 base from V and 4 bases from J, with 16 bases between. Germline CDR1 reads LNHDA; CDR2 reads SQIVND (reference sequence). CDR3 region: CASSIATGTNNNEKLFF. The CDR3 DNA follows: TGTGCCAGTAGTATAGCTACCGGGACAAATAATAATGAAAAACTGTTTTTT. The full variable domain, completed using reference TRBV19 and TRBJ1-4, is DGGITQSPKYLFRKEGQNVTLSCEQNLNHDAMYWYRQDPGQGLRLIYYSQIVNDFQKGDIAEGYSVSREKKESFPLTVTSAQKNPTAFYLCASSIATGTNNNEKLFFGSGTQLSVL.

This clone was seen once. This chain links TRBV29-1 with TRBJ2-3; D is undetermined. The CDR3 extends over 14 amino acids. The V and J ends lost 2 bases and 0 bases respectively, with 9 bases between them. Germline V gene sequence: CDR1 SQVTM, CDR2 ANQGSEA. The CDR3 sequence: CSVEPAASTDTQYF. As DNA, the CDR3 is TGCAGCGTTGAACCGGCCGCTAGCACAGATACGCAGTATTTT.

This sequence joins TRBV18 and TRBJ2-5; unclear D gene. The V gene lost 4 bases and the J gene lost 5 bases, with 11 bases spanning the gap. CDR3 length equals 13 residues. The germline CDR1 and CDR2 sequences are KGHSH and LQKENI. CDR3 DNA: TGTGCCAGCTCACTTAACCACCTGGAGACCCAGTACTTC. It is translated as CASSLNHLETQYF.

This clone was observed a single time. V usage is TRBV14 and J usage is TRBJ1-4; the D is unclear. Per the germline V gene, CDR1 is SGHDN and CDR2 is FVKESK. V lost 1 base and J lost 4, with 7 bases in between. CDR3 length: 14 residues. In nucleotides, the CDR3 is TGTGCCAGCAGCCAAGCGTCGCGTAATGAAAAACTGTTTTTT. It specifies CASSQASRNEKLFF.

This clone was recorded a few times. The rearrangement joins TRBV11-2 to TRBJ2-3; tentatively, D is TRBD1 (6 bases). V shed 1 base and J shed 4 bases, with 9 bases lying between them. CDR1 is SGHAT, CDR2 FQNNGV, per germline. CDR3 length: 14 amino acids. Here the CDR3 reads CASSLGGGSDTQYF. The CDR3 DNA reads TGTGCCAGCAGCTTAGGAGGGGGTTCAGATACGCAGTATTTT.

The chain employs TRBV6-4 and TRBJ1-2; 11 positions match TRBD1. There are 15 residues in the CDR3. V was clipped by 6 bases and J by 4 bases; unmatched bases: 7. The germline V gene encodes CDR1 MRHNA and CDR2 SNTAGT. The CDR3 sequence is CASRAGTGGPYGYTF. DNA of the CDR3: TGTGCCAGCAGAGCCGGGACAGGGGGACCCTATGGCTACACCTTC.

This rearrangement joins TRBV7-8 to TRBJ1-2, with a possible D match to TRBD1 (6 bases). Germline values: CDR1 SGHVS, CDR2 FQNEAQ. The CDR3 runs to 14 residues. Trimming stripped 5 bases from V and 0 bases from J, with 10 bases between. The DNA of the CDR3 is TGTGCCAGCAGCGTAGGACAGTCTAACTATGGCTACACCTTC. Its translation: CASSVGQSNYGYTF.

The CDR3 spells CASVVSSYNEQFF. DNA for the CDR3: TGTGCCAGCGTTGTAAGCTCCTACAATGAGCAGTTCTTC. The gene calls are TRBV7-2 and TRBJ2-1, with D unclear. The CDR3 sequence is 13 residues long. Per germline, CDR1 SGHTA and CDR2 FQGNSA. Trimming removed 8 bases at V and 0 bases at J, with 8 bases between.